A single sample gave rise to the 25 T cell receptor beta chains below, sequenced in a study of chemoradiotherapy in HPV16-positive cancers. Data came from immunoSEQ multiplex PCR; TCRdb stores just in-frame clones and leaves some out. The sample includes thousands of clones, approximately 88% of them seen just once. The sample in question was blood, obtained from a patient who underwent chemoradiotherapy. These TCRs come from a human donor with HPV-associated anogenital cancer.

This clone is a singleton in its sample. This rearrangement joins TRBV5-4 to TRBJ2-7; 10 bases map to TRBD2. The germline CDR1 and CDR2 sequences are SGHNT and YYREEE (reference sequence). V lost 1 base, J lost 5 bases, and 6 bases stayed unmatched. This CDR3 has 15 residues. The CDR3 DNA follows: TGTGCCAGCAGCTTGACTAGCGGGATAGGCAACGAGCAGTACTTC. Its protein is CASSLTSGIGNEQYF.

The chain joins TRBV7-2 to TRBJ1-2; D may be TRBD1 (5 bases). V lost 1 base, J lost 5 bases, and 14 bases lay in between. Germline CDR1 is SGHTA and CDR2 is FQGNSA. This CDR3 has 15 amino acids. This chain's CDR3 is CASSLGDVGGYGYTF. The DNA of the CDR3 is TGTGCCAGCAGCTTAGGGGACGTAGGCGGGTATGGCTACACCTTC.

J is TRBJ2-2 and V is TRBV28; D is unclear. Trimming shortened V by 2 bases and J by 4 bases, and 11 bases separated the two germline ends. The CDR3 sequence is 15 residues long. CDR1 and CDR2 (germline): MDHEN, SYDVKM. CDR3 in DNA: TGTGCCAGCAGTTTAATAGGGTTGGGCACCGGGGAGCTGTTTTTT. It translates to CASSLIGLGTGELFF.

This rearrangement joins TRBV7-3 to TRBJ2-3, with D tentatively TRBD1 or TRBD2 (6 bases each). This CDR3 is built from 16 residues. Germline-derived CDR1 and CDR2 are SGHTA and FQGTGA. Trimming took 2 bases from V and 0 from J, leaving 12 bases between them. The CDR3 region is CASSLLGGPSTDTQYF. The CDR3 coding sequence is TGTGCCAGCAGCTTACTAGGGGGGCCTAGCACAGATACGCAGTATTTT.

The chain uses TRBV7-9 and TRBJ1-6, with D hard to call. Germline lookup yields CDR1 SEHNR and CDR2 FQNEAQ (reference sequence). This CDR3 is built from 14 residues. Trimming took 1 base from V and 5 from J, leaving 6 bases between them. CDR3 sequence: CASSLDIHNSPLHF. The CDR3 DNA follows: TGTGCCAGCAGCTTAGATATCCATAATTCACCCCTCCACTTT.

This chain uses TRBV18 with TRBJ1-5, with D tentatively TRBD1 (5 bases). The CDR3 covers 16 residues. CDR1 is KGHSH, CDR2 LQKENI, per germline. V was cut by 5 bases and J by 0 bases, with 14 bases left in between. The CDR3 DNA reads as TGTGCCAGCTCAGCAAATCAGGGATCTAGCAATCAGCCCCAGCATTTT. Translated, it gives CASSANQGSSNQPQHF.

V and J are TRBV30 and TRBJ1-6, with 7 bases that match TRBD1. V lost 2 bases to trimming and J lost 0 bases; unmatched junction nucleotides: 4. The CDR3 totals 16 residues. Germline V gives CDR1 GTSNPN, CDR2 SVGIG (reference sequence). DNA of the CDR3: TGTGCCTGGAGTCATTCAGGGGGCTCCTATAATTCACCCCTCCACTTT. It specifies CAWSHSGGSYNSPLHF.

The CDR3 DNA follows: TGTGCCAGCAGTTCCCGACAGACCACTACCTACGAGCAGTACTTC. It yields the protein CASSSRQTTTYEQYF. This chain links TRBV27 with TRBJ2-7, with TRBD1 as a possible D gene (5 bases). CDR1 and CDR2 (germline): MNHEY, SMNVEV (reference sequence). Trimming shortened V by 4 bases and J by 2 bases, and 15 bases separated the two germline ends. The CDR3 has 15 amino acids.

J is TRBJ1-2 and V is TRBV5-6, with D unresolved. The CDR3 length is 14 residues. V shed 0 bases and J shed 8 bases, with 14 bases lying between them. Germline V gene sequence: CDR1 SGHDT, CDR2 YYEEEE. CDR3: CASSLVPLDGGYTF. Written as DNA, the CDR3 is TGTGCCAGCAGCTTGGTCCCACTCGACGGGGGCTACACCTTC.

A single count supports this clone. The chain combines TRBV11-2 with TRBJ2-5, with unresolved D. CDR1 SGHAT and CDR2 FQNNGV come from the germline V gene. This CDR3 is built from 14 residues. Trimming removed 2 bases from V and 7 bases from J, with 14 bases in between. This CDR3 reads CASSLPDGYWTQYF. The CDR3 DNA reads TGTGCCAGCAGCTTACCGGACGGGTACTGGACCCAGTACTTC. The whole variable domain, filled in from reference TRBV11-2 and TRBJ2-5, reads EAGVAQSPRYKIIEKRQSVAFWCNPISGHATLYWYQQILGQGPKLLIQFQNNGVVDDSQLPKDRFSAERLKGVDSTLKIQPAKLEDSAVYLCASSLPDGYWTQYFGPGTRLLVL.

The chain links TRBV9 to TRBJ2-7; no clear D. CDR1 and CDR2 from the germline V gene are SGDLS and YYNGEE. Deletions cut 0 bases from V and 5 bases from J, with 9 bases between. The CDR3 totals 13 residues. In DNA, the CDR3 is TGTGCCAGCAGCGTAGGTTCAAGAAACGAGCAGTACTTC. Translating gives CASSVGSRNEQYF.

CDR3 sequence reads: CASSLDIIGYGYTF. CDR3 nucleotide sequence: TGTGCCAGCAGCTTAGACATAATTGGTTATGGCTACACCTTC. The rearrangement uses TRBV11-2 and TRBJ1-2; D not certain. Trimming took 0 bases from V and 5 from J, leaving 10 bases between them. This CDR3 has 14 amino acids. From germline, CDR1 is SGHAT and CDR2 FQNNGV.

The V gene is TRBV30, the J gene TRBJ1-6; D is possibly TRBD1 (6 bases). Trimming cost V 1 base and J 10 bases, with 11 bases left between them. CDR3 length equals 13 residues. Germline V CDR1 and CDR2: GTSNPN, SVGIG (reference sequence). The DNA for the CDR3 is TGTGCCTGGAGTGAAGGGGGGGTATCACCCCTCCACTTT. As protein: CAWSEGGVSPLHF. Looking up the rest from reference TRBV30 and TRBJ1-6 gives the full variable domain: SQTIHQWPATLVQPVGSPLSLECTVEGTSNPNLYWYRQAAGRGLQLLFYSVGIGQISSEVPQNLSASRPQDRQFILSSKKLLLSDSGFYLCAWSEGGVSPLHFGNGTRLTVT.

This CDR3 reads CASLNGTGLNYGYTF. In DNA, the CDR3 is TGTGCCAGCCTCAACGGGACAGGGCTTAACTATGGCTACACCTTC. The V gene is TRBV2, the J gene TRBJ1-2; 9 positions match TRBD1. V trimming: 8 bases; J trimming: 1 base; junction bases outside the gene matches: 8. Per the germline V gene, CDR1 is SNHLY and CDR2 is FYNNEI. The CDR3 has 15 residues.

The V and J genes are TRBV9 and TRBJ2-3, with 10 bases identical to TRBD2. This CDR3 is 16 amino acids long. V lost 2 bases, J lost 1 base, and 4 bases stayed unmatched. Germline CDR1 is SGDLS and CDR2 is YYNGEE. CDR3 in DNA: TGTGCCAGCAGCGTTTTAGGGACTAGCGGCACAGATACGCAGTATTTT. Translation: CASSVLGTSGTDTQYF.

CDR3: CASSYHSSSSYEQYF. The CDR3 DNA is TGTGCCAGCAGTTACCACAGCTCCTCCTCCTACGAGCAGTACTTC. J is TRBJ2-7 and V is TRBV6-6; D is unclear. CDR1 and CDR2 from the germline V gene are MNHNY and SVGAGI (reference sequence). This CDR3 has 15 residues. The V end lost 2 bases, the J end lost 0 bases, and 11 bases lay between the germline ends.

The V and J genes are TRBV6-5 and TRBJ2-2; D remains ambiguous. CDR3 size: 11 residues. Looked up from germline, CDR1 is MNHEY and CDR2 is SVGAGI. V was trimmed by 6 bases and J by 4 bases, leaving 3 bases between them. The CDR3 loop reads CASRFTGELFF. The CDR3 bases are TGTGCCAGCAGGTTCACCGGGGAGCTGTTTTTT.

This chain joins TRBV9 and TRBJ2-7; D remains ambiguous. Trimming stripped 0 bases from V and 0 bases from J, with 7 bases between. CDR1 and CDR2 (germline): SGDLS, YYNGEE. The CDR3 covers 14 residues. The CDR3 here is CASSVAAGSYEQYF. The CDR3 region has the DNA TGTGCCAGCAGCGTAGCTGCAGGCTCCTACGAGCAGTACTTC.

The J gene is TRBJ2-2, the V gene TRBV4-1, with 8 bases aligning to TRBD1. The V segment lost 1 base and the J segment 5 bases; nucleotides outside the gene matches: 3. CDR3 length: 15 amino acids. Germline V gives CDR1 MGHRA, CDR2 YSYEKL. In DNA form, the CDR3 reads TGCGCCAGCAGCCAAGGAGACAGGGGAACCGGGGAGCTGTTTTTT. Its protein product is CASSQGDRGTGELFF.

The chain recombines TRBV19 with TRBJ2-2, with D unresolved. The CDR3 is 13 amino acids. V lost 3 bases and J 5 bases, leaving 7 bases between the germline ends. Per germline, CDR1 LNHDA and CDR2 SQIVND (reference sequence). CDR3 residues: CASSIQITGELFF. Written as DNA, the CDR3 is TGTGCCAGTAGTATTCAGATAACCGGGGAGCTGTTTTTT.

The chain carries TRBV25-1 and TRBJ2-2, with no clear D. Trimming took 6 bases from V and 0 from J, leaving 17 bases between them. Germline-derived CDR1 and CDR2 are MGHDK and SYGVNS. CDR3 length: 17 residues. The CDR3, as DNA: TGTGCCAGCAGCGACGAGAGGCAGACAACGAACACCGGGGAGCTGTTTTTT. It encodes CASSDERQTTNTGELFF.

This clone appeared a single time. The DNA of the CDR3 is TGTGCCAGTAGTATTTCGGGGGGCCCTAGCAATCAGCCCCAGCATTTT. Protein product: CASSISGGPSNQPQHF. This chain links TRBV19 with TRBJ1-5, with D tentatively TRBD1 (6 bases). Germline V lookup: CDR1 LNHDA, CDR2 SQIVND (reference sequence). The V gene lost 3 bases and the J gene lost 0 bases, with 12 bases spanning the gap. CDR3 length equals 16 residues.

This rearrangement joins TRBV6-1 to TRBJ2-1; D may be TRBD2 (6 bases). This CDR3 region has 18 residues. The V end lost 4 bases, the J end lost 7 bases, and 26 bases lay between the germline ends. Germline assignment: CDR1 MNHNS and CDR2 SASEGT. The CDR3 is CASSGTSQRVGFRNEQFF. CDR3 coding DNA: TGTGCCAGCAGTGGAACCTCTCAGCGGGTTGGCTTTCGGAATGAGCAGTTCTTC.

V gene TRBV25-1 combines with J gene TRBJ2-2, with D perhaps matching TRBD1 (6 bases). In germline, CDR1 is MGHDK, CDR2 SYGVNS. The ends were cut back, 5 bases at V and 1 base at J, with 8 bases in the middle. The CDR3 sequence is 14 residues long. The CDR3 DNA reads as TGTGCCAGCAGTCCGGGACAGAACACCGGGGAGCTGTTTTTT. Translated, it gives CASSPGQNTGELFF.

V and J are TRBV5-1 and TRBJ2-3; D is perhaps TRBD2 (6 bases). The CDR3 runs to 17 residues. Trimming removed 0 bases from V and 4 bases from J, with 18 bases in between. Germline CDR1 and CDR2: SGHRS and YFSETQ. CDR3 protein: CASSLASWRGGADTQYF. The CDR3 nucleotides read TGCGCCAGCAGCTTGGCGAGTTGGAGGGGAGGCGCAGATACGCAGTATTTT.